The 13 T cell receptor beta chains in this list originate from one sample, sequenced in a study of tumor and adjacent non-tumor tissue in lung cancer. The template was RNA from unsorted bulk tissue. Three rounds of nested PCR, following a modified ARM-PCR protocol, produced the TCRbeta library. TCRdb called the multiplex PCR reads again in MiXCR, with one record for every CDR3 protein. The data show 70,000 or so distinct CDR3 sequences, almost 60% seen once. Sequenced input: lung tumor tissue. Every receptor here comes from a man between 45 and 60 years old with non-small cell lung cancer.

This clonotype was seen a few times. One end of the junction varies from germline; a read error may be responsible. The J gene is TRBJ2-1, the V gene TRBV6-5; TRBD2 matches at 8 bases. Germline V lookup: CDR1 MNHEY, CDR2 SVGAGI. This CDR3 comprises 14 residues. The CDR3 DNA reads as TGTACCAGCAGTCCCCCCGGGGGGGAGAATGAGCAGCTCTTC. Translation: CTSSPPGGENEQLF.

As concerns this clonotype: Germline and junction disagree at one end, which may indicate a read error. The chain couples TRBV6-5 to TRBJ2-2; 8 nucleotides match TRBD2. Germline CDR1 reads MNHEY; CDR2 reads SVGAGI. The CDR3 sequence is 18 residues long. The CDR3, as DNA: TGTACCAGCAGTTACTCGGGAGTAGCGGGGCAGAACACCGGGGAGCTGTTTTTT. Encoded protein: CTSSYSGVAGQNTGELFF.

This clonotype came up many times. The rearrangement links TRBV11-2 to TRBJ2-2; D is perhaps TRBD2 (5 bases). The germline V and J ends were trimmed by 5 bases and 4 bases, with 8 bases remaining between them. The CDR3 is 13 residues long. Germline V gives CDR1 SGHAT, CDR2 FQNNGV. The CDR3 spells CASSPGSTGELFF. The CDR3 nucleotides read TGTGCCAGCAGCCCGGGGAGCACCGGGGAGCTGTTTTTT.

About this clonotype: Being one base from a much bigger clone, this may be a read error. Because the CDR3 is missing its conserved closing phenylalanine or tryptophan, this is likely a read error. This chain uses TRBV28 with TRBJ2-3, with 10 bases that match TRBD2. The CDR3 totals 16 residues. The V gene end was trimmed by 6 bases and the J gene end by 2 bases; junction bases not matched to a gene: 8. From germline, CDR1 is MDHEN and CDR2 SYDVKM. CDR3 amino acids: CASSPISGGPTDTQYS. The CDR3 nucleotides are TGTGCCAGCAGCCCCATTAGCGGGGGGCCCACAGATACGCAGTATTCT.

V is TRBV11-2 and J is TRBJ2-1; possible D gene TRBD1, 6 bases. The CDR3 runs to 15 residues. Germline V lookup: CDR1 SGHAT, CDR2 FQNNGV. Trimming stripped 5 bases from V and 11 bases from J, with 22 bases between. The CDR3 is CASSPSGRGGYKQFF. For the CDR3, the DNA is TGTGCCAGCAGCCCTTCCGGCAGGGGCGGTTATAAGCAGTTCTTC.

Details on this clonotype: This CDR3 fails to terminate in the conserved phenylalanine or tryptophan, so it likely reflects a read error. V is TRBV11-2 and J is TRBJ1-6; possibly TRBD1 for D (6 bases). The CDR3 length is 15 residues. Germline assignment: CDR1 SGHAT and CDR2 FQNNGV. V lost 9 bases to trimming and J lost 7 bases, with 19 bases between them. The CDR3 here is CASAGMGHPNSPLHL. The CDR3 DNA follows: TGTGCCAGTGCAGGCATGGGACACCCCAATTCACCCCTCCACTTG.

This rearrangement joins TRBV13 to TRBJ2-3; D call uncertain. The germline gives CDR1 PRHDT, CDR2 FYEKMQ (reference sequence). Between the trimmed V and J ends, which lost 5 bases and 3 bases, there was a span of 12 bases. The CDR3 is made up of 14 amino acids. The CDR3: CASSRHGVTDTQYF. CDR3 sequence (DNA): TGTGCCAGCAGCCGACATGGTGTGACAGATACGCAGTATTTT.

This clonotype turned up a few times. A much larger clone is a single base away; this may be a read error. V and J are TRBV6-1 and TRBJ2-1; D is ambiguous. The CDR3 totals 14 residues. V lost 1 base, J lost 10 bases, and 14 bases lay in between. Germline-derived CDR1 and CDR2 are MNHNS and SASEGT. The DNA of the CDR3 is TGTGCCAGCAGTGAAGGGCCCTTTTTTGGCGAGCAGTTCTTC. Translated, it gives CASSEGPFFGEQFF.

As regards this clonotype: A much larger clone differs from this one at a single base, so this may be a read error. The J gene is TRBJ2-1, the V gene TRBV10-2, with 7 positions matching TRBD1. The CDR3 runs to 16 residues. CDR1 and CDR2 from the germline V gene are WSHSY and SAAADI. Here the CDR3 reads CASCEGQFGGYNEQFF. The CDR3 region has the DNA TGCGCCAGCTGTGAGGGACAGTTTGGGGGATACAATGAGCAGTTCTTC.

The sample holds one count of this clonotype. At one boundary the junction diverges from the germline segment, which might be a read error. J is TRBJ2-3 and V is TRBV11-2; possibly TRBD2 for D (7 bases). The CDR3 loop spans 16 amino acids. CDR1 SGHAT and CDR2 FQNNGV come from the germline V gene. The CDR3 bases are TGTGTCAGCAGCCCTCGGGGGGCGTATAGCACAGATACGCAGTATTTT. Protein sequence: CVSSPRGAYSTDTQYF.

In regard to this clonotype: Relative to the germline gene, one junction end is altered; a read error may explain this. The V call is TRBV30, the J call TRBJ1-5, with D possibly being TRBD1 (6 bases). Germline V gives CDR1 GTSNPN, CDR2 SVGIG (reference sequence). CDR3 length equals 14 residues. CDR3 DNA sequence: TGTACCTGGAGTGTCACAGGGACCAATCAGCCCCAGCATTTT. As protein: CTWSVTGTNQPQHF.

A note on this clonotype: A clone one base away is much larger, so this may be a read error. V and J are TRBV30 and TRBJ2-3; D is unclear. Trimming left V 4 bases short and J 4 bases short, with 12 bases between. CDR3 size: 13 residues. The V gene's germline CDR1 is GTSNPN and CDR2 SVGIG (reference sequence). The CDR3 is CAWTIQRADTQYF. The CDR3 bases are TGTGCCTGGACCATCCAACGCGCAGATACGCAGTATTTT.

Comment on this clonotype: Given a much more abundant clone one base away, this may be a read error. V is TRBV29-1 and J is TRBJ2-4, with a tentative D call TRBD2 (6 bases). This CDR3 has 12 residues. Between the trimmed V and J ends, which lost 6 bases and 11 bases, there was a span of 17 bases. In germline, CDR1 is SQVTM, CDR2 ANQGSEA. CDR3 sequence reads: CSVYGGSNVQYF. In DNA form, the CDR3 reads TGCAGCGTGTATGGGGGGAGTAACGTTCAGTACTTC.